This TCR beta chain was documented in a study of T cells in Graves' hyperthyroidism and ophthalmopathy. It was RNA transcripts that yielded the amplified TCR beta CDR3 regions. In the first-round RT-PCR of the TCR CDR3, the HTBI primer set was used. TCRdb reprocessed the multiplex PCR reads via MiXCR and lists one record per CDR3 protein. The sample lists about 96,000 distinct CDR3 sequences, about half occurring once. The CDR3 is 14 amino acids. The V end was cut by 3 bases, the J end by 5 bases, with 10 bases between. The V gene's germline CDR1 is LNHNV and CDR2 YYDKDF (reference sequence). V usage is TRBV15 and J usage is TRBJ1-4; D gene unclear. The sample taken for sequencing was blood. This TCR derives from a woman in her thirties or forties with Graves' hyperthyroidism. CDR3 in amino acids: CATSSERTNEKLFF. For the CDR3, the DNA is TGTGCCACCAGCAGTGAGCGGACGAATGAAAAACTGTTTTTT.